This is a list of T cell receptor beta chains from one sample in a study of OX40 agonist ivuxolimab in advanced cancers. Data came from immunoSEQ multiplex PCR; TCRdb stores just in-frame clones and leaves some out. This table holds 70,000 to 100,000 clones, just under 90% found once. The source material was CD4+ or CD8+ T cells sorted from blood, sampled in a trial of the OX40 agonist ivuxolimab. The receptors were gathered from an adult with an advanced solid tumor such as melanoma, head and neck, liver or kidney cancer. Each CDR3 is given with its conserved first and last residue. D genes are given only for firm matches. Size tells how often a clone was seen (once, few, many) or the class of an expanded clone, and some rows leave it out.

V gene	J gene	D gene	clone size	CDR3 protein	CDR3 DNA
TRBV7-3	TRBJ2-2	NA	NA	CASSFQQTGELFF	TGTGCCAGCAGCTTCCAGCAGACCGGGGAGCTGTTTTTT
TRBV7-9	TRBJ2-7	NA	once	CASGRDISSYEQYF	TGTGCCAGCGGACGGGACATCTCCTCCTACGAGCAGTACTTC
TRBV15	TRBJ2-5	NA	NA	CATSTRTEQETQYF	TGTGCCACCAGCACTAGGACAGAACAAGAGACCCAGTACTTC
TRBV27	TRBJ1-1	NA	NA	CASQGGTEAFF	TGTGCCAGCCAGGGAGGAACTGAAGCTTTCTTT
TRBV7-3	TRBJ2-1	TRBD2	few	CASSREGGSYNEQFF	TGTGCCAGCAGCCGGGAGGGGGGATCCTACAATGAGCAGTTCTTC
TRBV5-1	TRBJ2-3	NA	NA	CASSLSDTQYF	TGCGCCAGCAGCTTGTCGGATACGCAGTATTTT
TRBV30	TRBJ1-1	NA	NA	CAWTGGAGSEAFF	TGTGCCTGGACGGGGGGCGCAGGTTCCGAAGCTTTCTTT
TRBV27	TRBJ1-6	NA	NA	CASSSRDSPLHF	TGTGCCAGCAGTTCTAGGGATTCACCCCTCCACTTT
TRBV7-3	TRBJ2-1	NA	NA	CASSAGAGSYNEQFF	TGTGCCAGCAGCGCAGGGGCCGGTTCCTACAATGAGCAGTTCTTC
TRBV10-1	TRBJ2-1	NA	once	CASSDSGLSNEQFF	TGCGCCAGCAGTGATTCGGGCCTATCCAATGAGCAGTTCTTC
TRBV30	TRBJ1-1	NA	NA	CAWSVMQNTEAFF	TGTGCCTGGAGTGTTATGCAGAACACTGAAGCTTTCTTT
TRBV19	TRBJ2-7	TRBD1	NA	CASSPNPTGIEEQYF	TGTGCCAGTAGTCCAAATCCGACAGGGATTGAAGAGCAGTACTTC
TRBV5-5	TRBJ1-4	TRBD1	NA	CASSPGTGTPNEKLFF	TGTGCCAGCAGCCCGGGGACAGGGACCCCTAATGAAAAACTGTTTTTT
TRBV4-1	TRBJ2-7	TRBD2	NA	CASSRGLAYEQYF	TGCGCCAGCAGCCGGGGACTAGCCTACGAGCAGTACTTC
TRBV30	TRBJ2-5	NA	NA	CAWSKSVQETQYF	TGTGCCTGGAGTAAGTCAGTTCAAGAGACCCAGTACTTC
TRBV11-1	TRBJ2-7	NA	NA	CASSLEPGSYEQYF	TGTGCCAGCAGCTTAGAGCCAGGCTCCTACGAGCAGTACTTC
TRBV2	TRBJ2-1	TRBD1	NA	CASSEQQNRGDGDNEQFF	TGTGCCAGCAGTGAACAACAGAACAGGGGGGATGGCGACAATGAGCAGTTCTTC
TRBV27	TRBJ1-6	NA	NA	CASSSIGAARDYNSPLHF	TGTGCCAGCAGTTCTATTGGGGCGGCCCGGGACTATAATTCACCCCTCCACTTT
TRBV11-1	TRBJ2-5	TRBD1	NA	CASSPNLDRDETQYF	TGTGCCAGCAGCCCTAATCTGGACAGGGACGAGACCCAGTACTTC
TRBV4-1	TRBJ2-7	NA	NA	CASSQPHLQGGPRNEQYF	TGCGCCAGCAGCCAACCTCACCTTCAGGGGGGCCCTCGTAACGAGCAGTACTTC
TRBV9	TRBJ1-1	NA	NA	CASSDKPRTANTEAFF	TGTGCCAGCAGCGACAAACCGAGGACCGCGAACACTGAAGCTTTCTTT
TRBV4-2	TRBJ2-2	NA	NA	CASSQDRGTITGELFF	TGTGCCAGCAGCCAAGATAGAGGGACCATTACCGGGGAGCTGTTTTTT
TRBV28	TRBJ2-2	TRBD2	once	CASSQPISGTNTGELFF	TGTGCCAGCAGCCAACCGATTAGCGGGACGAACACCGGGGAGCTGTTTTTT
TRBV5-1	TRBJ1-1	NA	NA	CASKTDGPNTEAFF	TGCGCCAGCAAAACGGATGGGCCCAATACTGAAGCTTTCTTT
TRBV28	TRBJ2-7	TRBD1	NA	CARSGTVLLYEQYF	TGTGCCAGATCCGGGACAGTCCTCCTCTACGAGCAGTACTTC